The rows below give T cell receptor beta chains drawn from one sample of a study of shared clonotypes between healthy human individuals. The repertoire was sequenced with immunoSEQ multiplex PCR; TCRdb's copy has only in-frame clones and lacks some. The sample yields approximately 2,300,000 clones, about 90% seen once. The source material was naive CD4+ T cells from PBMCs. Receptors were obtained from a man between 18 and 35 years old in good health. Some clones in this sample may be carry-over from other donors' samples. CDR3s include the opening cysteine and the closing phenylalanine or tryptophan. The D gene is left open where the match is weak. The size of a clone is reported for some rows only, either as once, few or many, or as a class for expanded clones.

V gene: TRBV19; clone size: once; J gene: TRBJ2-3; D gene: .; CDR3 protein: CASAPPGTDTQYF; CDR3 DNA: TGTGCCAGTGCCCCGCCAGGCACAGATACGCAGTATTTT
V gene: TRBV5-1; clone size: .; J gene: TRBJ2-3; D gene: .; CDR3 protein: CASSFGSFGDTQYF; CDR3 DNA: TGCGCCAGCAGCTTCGGTTCCTTCGGGGATACGCAGTATTTT
V gene: TRBV27; clone size: .; J gene: TRBJ1-2; D gene: .; CDR3 protein: CASSLKRGAGYTF; CDR3 DNA: TGTGCCAGCAGTTTAAAGAGGGGGGCTGGCTACACCTTC
V gene: TRBV27; clone size: .; J gene: TRBJ2-5; D gene: TRBD2; CDR3 protein: CASSPAGLLQTQYF; CDR3 DNA: TGTGCCAGCAGTCCAGCGGGACTCCTTCAAACCCAGTACTTC
V gene: TRBV9; clone size: .; J gene: TRBJ2-6; D gene: TRBD1; CDR3 protein: CASSVRTGDISGANVLTF; CDR3 DNA: TGTGCCAGCAGCGTACGGACAGGGGACATTTCTGGGGCCAACGTCCTGACTTTC
V gene: TRBV28; clone size: .; J gene: TRBJ2-7; D gene: TRBD2; CDR3 protein: CASSTSGRGDEQYF; CDR3 DNA: TGTGCCAGCAGCACTAGCGGGAGAGGTGACGAGCAGTACTTC
V gene: TRBV7-9; clone size: .; J gene: TRBJ2-5; D gene: .; CDR3 protein: CASRAAGTQYF; CDR3 DNA: TGTGCCAGCCGAGCGGCGGGGACCCAGTACTTC
V gene: TRBV7-9; clone size: .; J gene: TRBJ1-2; D gene: .; CDR3 protein: CASLLANYGYTF; CDR3 DNA: TGTGCCAGCCTCCTCGCTAACTATGGCTACACCTTC
V gene: TRBV4-1; clone size: .; J gene: TRBJ2-1; D gene: TRBD1; CDR3 protein: CASSQESGGSSNEQFF; CDR3 DNA: TGCGCCAGCAGCCAAGAATCAGGGGGCTCTAGCAATGAGCAGTTCTTC
V gene: TRBV19; clone size: once; J gene: TRBJ2-5; D gene: TRBD2; CDR3 protein: CASRPEGGLAVQETQYF; CDR3 DNA: TGTGCCAGTAGGCCAGAGGGGGGACTAGCAGTTCAAGAGACCCAGTACTTC
V gene: TRBV27; clone size: .; J gene: TRBJ1-2; D gene: TRBD1; CDR3 protein: CASSLYPQTGRFYGYTF; CDR3 DNA: TGTGCCAGCAGTTTGTACCCCCAGACAGGGAGGTTTTATGGCTACACCTTC
V gene: TRBV29-1; clone size: .; J gene: TRBJ1-3; D gene: .; CDR3 protein: CSHARGRNTIYF; CDR3 DNA: TGCAGCCATGCGAGAGGGCGAAACACCATATATTTT
V gene: TRBV5-1; clone size: .; J gene: TRBJ1-1; D gene: .; CDR3 protein: CASGEQRNTEAFF; CDR3 DNA: TGCGCCAGCGGGGAACAGAGGAACACTGAAGCTTTCTTT
V gene: TRBV19; clone size: .; J gene: TRBJ2-5; D gene: .; CDR3 protein: CASSIAGGRETQYF; CDR3 DNA: TGTGCCAGTAGTATAGCTGGGGGCCGAGAGACCCAGTACTTC
V gene: TRBV7-8; clone size: .; J gene: TRBJ1-4; D gene: .; CDR3 protein: CASSVNGVEKLFF; CDR3 DNA: TGTGCCAGCAGCGTAAATGGGGTTGAAAAACTGTTTTTT
V gene: TRBV5-4; clone size: few; J gene: TRBJ1-5; D gene: .; CDR3 protein: CASSYGTENQPQHF; CDR3 DNA: TGTGCCAGCAGCTACGGGACGGAGAATCAGCCCCAGCATTTT
V gene: TRBV6-6; clone size: .; J gene: TRBJ2-3; D gene: .; CDR3 protein: CASSYDGASSTDTQYF; CDR3 DNA: TGTGCCAGCAGTTACGACGGGGCCTCTAGCACAGATACGCAGTATTTT
V gene: TRBV21-1; clone size: .; J gene: TRBJ2-7; D gene: .; CDR3 protein: CASSKAVGQGGSPANEQYF; CDR3 DNA: TGTGCCAGCAGCAAAGCCGTCGGACAGGGGGGGTCCCCCGCGAACGAGCAGTACTTC
V gene: TRBV4-1; clone size: .; J gene: TRBJ2-7; D gene: .; CDR3 protein: CASSQGTLSSGEQYF; CDR3 DNA: TGCGCCAGCAGCCAGGGGACACTCAGTAGCGGGGAGCAGTACTTC
V gene: TRBV11-2; clone size: .; J gene: TRBJ2-5; D gene: TRBD1; CDR3 protein: CASSPRTGGETQYF; CDR3 DNA: TGTGCCAGCAGCCCGAGAACAGGGGGCGAAACCCAGTACTTC
V gene: TRBV28; clone size: .; J gene: TRBJ1-1; D gene: .; CDR3 protein: CASRTNTEAFF; CDR3 DNA: TGTGCCAGCAGGACTAACACTGAAGCTTTCTTT
V gene: TRBV29-1; clone size: .; J gene: TRBJ1-1; D gene: .; CDR3 protein: CSVERDLNTEAFF; CDR3 DNA: TGCAGCGTTGAACGAGACCTGAACACTGAAGCTTTCTTT
V gene: TRBV30; clone size: .; J gene: TRBJ1-1; D gene: .; CDR3 protein: CAYARVDTEAFF; CDR3 DNA: TGTGCCTACGCCAGGGTTGACACTGAAGCTTTCTTT
V gene: TRBV18; clone size: .; J gene: TRBJ2-2; D gene: .; CDR3 protein: CASSPSSAGELFF; CDR3 DNA: TGTGCCAGCTCACCATCTAGCGCCGGGGAGCTGTTTTTT
V gene: TRBV18; clone size: .; J gene: TRBJ2-7; D gene: TRBD1; CDR3 protein: CASSRSGQGAYEQYF; CDR3 DNA: TGTGCCAGCTCACGCTCTGGACAGGGGGCTTACGAGCAGTACTTC
V gene: TRBV9; clone size: .; J gene: TRBJ1-3; D gene: .; CDR3 protein: CASSRTKGNTIYF; CDR3 DNA: TGTGCCAGCAGCCGGACGAAGGGAAACACCATATATTTT